The 24 T cell receptor beta chains below were found in one sample sequenced in a study of T cell responses to AZD1222 COVID-19 vaccine. Here immunoSEQ multiplex PCR was the method, and the copy in TCRdb shows in-frame clones only, minus some. The table lists tens of thousands of clones, about three quarters of them singletons. The sample in question was peripheral blood, obtained on day 0 of AZD1222 vaccination. These receptors were obtained from an adult in good health.

The rearrangement joins TRBV15 to TRBJ2-7, with D possibly being TRBD2 (7 bases). The CDR3 is made up of 15 amino acids. Per the germline V gene, CDR1 is LNHNV and CDR2 is YYDKDF (reference sequence). Trimming removed 5 bases from V and 5 bases from J, with 19 bases in between. CDR3 in DNA: TGTGCCACCAGCTCACCGGGGGGCGGCCTCAACGAGCAGTACTTC. This sequence encodes CATSSPGGGLNEQYF.

J is TRBJ1-1 and V is TRBV27; D might be TRBD1 (5 bases). The CDR3 is 15 amino acids. CDR1 MNHEY and CDR2 SMNVEV come from the germline V gene (reference sequence). V was cut by 3 bases and J by 2 bases, with 13 bases left in between. The CDR3, as DNA: TGTGCCAGCAGTTTTTCAGGGCCAATTAACACTGAAGCTTTCTTT. It translates to CASSFSGPINTEAFF.

This rearrangement joins TRBV28 to TRBJ1-2; D is unclear. V was cut by 4 bases and J by 6 bases, with 12 bases left in between. Germline V CDR1 and CDR2: MDHEN, SYDVKM. This CDR3 contains 13 residues. The CDR3 sequence: CASSSNRANGYTF. CDR3 DNA: TGTGCCAGCAGTTCGAACCGGGCCAATGGCTACACCTTC.

The count of this clone is one. The rearrangement links TRBV6-5 to TRBJ1-2, with D possibly being TRBD1 (5 bases). Germline CDR1 and CDR2: MNHEY and SVGAGI. This CDR3 region has 15 residues. With 6 bases removed from V and 8 bases from J, the gap between germline ends came to 22 bases. CDR3 in amino acids: CASSPGGGKAGGYTF. The CDR3 DNA reads TGTGCCAGCAGCCCCGGGGGGGGGAAGGCCGGAGGCTACACCTTC.

The sample holds a few counts of this clone. This chain joins TRBV2 and TRBJ1-3; no clear D gene. The V gene lost 6 bases and the J gene lost 0 bases, with 6 bases spanning the gap. CDR1 and CDR2 (germline): SNHLY, FYNNEI. This CDR3 contains 13 residues. CDR3 DNA: TGTGCCAGCAGGTTCAGCTCTGGAAACACCATATATTTT. Residues: CASRFSSGNTIYF.

The CDR3 reads CASSDTYEQYF. The CDR3 coding sequence is TGCGCCAGCAGTGACACCTACGAGCAGTACTTC. The chain carries TRBV10-2 and TRBJ2-7; D unresolved. The CDR3 totals 11 residues. Trimming took 3 bases from V and 2 from J, leaving 2 bases between them. Germline V gives CDR1 WSHSY, CDR2 SAAADI.

The rearrangement uses TRBV28 and TRBJ2-3, with unresolved D. The germline CDR1 and CDR2 sequences are MDHEN and SYDVKM. Trimming left V 3 bases short and J 4 bases short, with 17 bases between. The CDR3 sequence is 16 residues long. The DNA of the CDR3 is TGTGCCAGCAGTTTTATGTCCAGACCTGCCTCAGATACGCAGTATTTT. Its protein is CASSFMSRPASDTQYF.

V gene TRBV19 combines with J gene TRBJ2-2, with TRBD2 matching 15 bases. The CDR3 is 17 residues long. V gave up 4 bases and J gave up 5 bases; unmatched junction bases: 5. Per germline, CDR1 LNHDA and CDR2 SQIVND (reference sequence). The CDR3 loop is CASSTDGTSGGTGELFF. The CDR3 DNA follows: TGTGCCAGTAGTACCGATGGGACTAGCGGGGGGACCGGGGAGCTGTTTTTT.

This clone was seen only a few times. The chain links TRBV4-2 to TRBJ1-6; D remains ambiguous. Germline loops: CDR1 LGHNA, CDR2 YNFKEQ. The CDR3 has 18 residues. V was cut by 1 base and J by 0 bases, with 13 bases left in between. The CDR3 DNA is TGTGCCAGCAGCCAAGGTTTCCCCCCCAGCTCCTATAATTCACCCCTCCACTTT. It encodes CASSQGFPPSSYNSPLHF.

J is TRBJ2-3 and V is TRBV6-2 or TRBV6-3; 9 nucleotides line up with TRBD1. The germline CDR1 and CDR2 sequences are MNHEY and SVGEGT. Trimming at V came to 5 bases and at J to 2 bases, leaving 5 bases not matched to a gene. This CDR3 has 15 residues. The CDR3 here is CASSPGTGSTDTQYF. The CDR3 coding sequence is TGTGCCAGCAGTCCCGGGACAGGGTCCACAGATACGCAGTATTTT.

The DNA of the CDR3 is TGTGCCATCAGTTTTGCCTTCGGAGGGGGCGCGTTCGACACCGGGGAGCTGTTTTTT. Translated, it gives CAISFAFGGGAFDTGELFF. The gene calls are TRBV10-3 and TRBJ2-2; a weak D match, TRBD1 (7 bases). The germline CDR1 and CDR2 sequences are ENHRY and SYGVKD. The CDR3 runs 19 residues. Between the trimmed V and J ends, which lost 5 bases and 3 bases, there was a span of 25 bases.

The J gene is TRBJ2-2, the V gene TRBV28; 7 positions match TRBD1. With 9 bases clipped from V and 10 bases from J, the junction kept 5 bases outside the gene matches. Germline V lookup: CDR1 MDHEN, CDR2 SYDVKM. This CDR3 has 11 amino acids. In nucleotides, the CDR3 is TGTGCCAGAAACAGGGGCAAGGAGCTGTTTTTT. It yields the protein CARNRGKELFF.

V is TRBV6-6 and J is TRBJ1-1; no reliable D call. V shed 5 bases and J shed 3 bases, with 7 bases lying between them. The CDR3 length is 12 residues. Germline assignment: CDR1 MNHNY and CDR2 SVGAGI (reference sequence). CDR3 residues: CASSPLDTEAFF. The DNA of the CDR3 is TGTGCCAGCAGTCCCTTGGACACTGAAGCTTTCTTT.

This clone was seen a few times. The chain combines TRBV6-5 with TRBJ1-6, with a weak D call TRBD1 (5 bases). The germline gives CDR1 MNHEY, CDR2 SVGAGI. Trimming pared 6 bases from V and 14 bases from J, leaving 17 bases between. The CDR3 spans 13 residues. CDR3 sequence reads: CASRPGPQVALHF. In DNA, the CDR3 is TGTGCCAGCAGGCCGGGACCGCAAGTGGCCCTCCACTTT.

This sequence joins TRBV27 and TRBJ2-7; TRBD2 is a possible D gene (5 bases). CDR1 and CDR2 (germline): MNHEY, SMNVEV (reference sequence). The CDR3 consists of 13 residues. Trimming removed 8 bases from V and 3 bases from J, with 14 bases in between. CDR3: CASSEGGLYEQYF. As DNA, the CDR3 is TGTGCCAGCTCCGAAGGAGGTCTCTACGAGCAGTACTTC.

The chain recombines TRBV10-3 with TRBJ2-2, with D tentatively TRBD1 (6 bases). Germline V gene lookup returns CDR1 ENHRY and CDR2 SYGVKD. The CDR3 is 14 residues long. V gave up 10 bases and J gave up 1 base, with 13 bases separating them. CDR3 loop: CASGQSENTGELFF. Here the CDR3 DNA reads TGTGCCAGCGGACAGTCAGAGAACACCGGGGAGCTGTTTTTT.

The chain joins TRBV19 to TRBJ1-2, with D possibly being TRBD1 (5 bases). V gave up 9 bases and J gave up 4 bases, with 21 bases separating them. CDR1 is LNHDA, CDR2 SQIVND, per germline (reference sequence). The CDR3 consists of 15 residues. CDR3 nucleotides: TGTGCCAGCGCCCCGGGGGGTACAGGTGGCTATGGCTACACCTTC. It specifies CASAPGGTGGYGYTF.

The J gene is TRBJ1-1, the V gene TRBV10-3, with 7 bases fitting TRBD1. V was clipped by 3 bases and J by 5 bases; unmatched bases: 3. The CDR3 length is 13 residues. The germline CDR1 and CDR2 sequences are ENHRY and SYGVKD. The CDR3 is CAISDRGETEAFF. Here the CDR3 DNA reads TGTGCCATCAGTGACAGGGGGGAGACTGAAGCTTTCTTT.

This chain connects TRBV28 to TRBJ1-2; D not resolved. Trimming cost V 8 bases and J 4 bases, with 11 bases left between them. The CDR3 consists of 12 residues. The germline CDR1 and CDR2 sequences are MDHEN and SYDVKM. The CDR3 DNA reads as TGTGCCAGCGGTGTTCTAGGCTATGGCTACACCTTC. Its translation: CASGVLGYGYTF.

CDR3 protein: CASSSRTSGGGAGANVLTF. DNA of the CDR3: TGTGCCAGCAGCAGCCGGACTAGCGGGGGAGGTGCTGGGGCCAACGTCCTGACTTTC. V and J are TRBV7-8 and TRBJ2-6, with 13 bases fitting TRBD2. Germline V lookup: CDR1 SGHVS, CDR2 FQNEAQ. This CDR3 region has 19 residues. V shed 5 bases, J shed 2 bases, and the junction held 9 bases outside the gene matches.

The chain employs TRBV19 and TRBJ2-1; D unresolved. This CDR3 is 17 amino acids long. The V gene lost 3 bases and the J gene lost 1 base, with 16 bases spanning the gap. The germline V gene encodes CDR1 LNHDA and CDR2 SQIVND (reference sequence). In DNA form, the CDR3 reads TGTGCCAGTAGTATTCAGGAAGGGTACAGTTCCTACAATGAGCAGTTCTTC. Its translation is CASSIQEGYSSYNEQFF.

The chain has TRBV29-1 and TRBJ2-1; 15 nucleotides agree with TRBD2. Trimming removed 5 bases from V and 3 bases from J; junction bases left unmatched: 5. The length of the CDR3 is 16 residues. Per germline, CDR1 SQVTM and CDR2 ANQGSEA. The CDR3 nucleotides read TGCAGCGTTTGGACTAGCGGGAGGGGAAACTACAATGAGCAGTTCTTC. Encoded protein: CSVWTSGRGNYNEQFF.

The rearrangement links TRBV9 to TRBJ2-1; D possibly corresponds to TRBD1 (8 bases). This CDR3 spans 16 amino acids. Germline values: CDR1 SGDLS, CDR2 YYNGEE. The V end lost 0 bases, the J end lost 5 bases, and 15 bases lay between the germline ends. The DNA of the CDR3 is TGTGCCAGCAGCGTAGAAAACAGGGGGGGAAACAATGAGCAGTTCTTC. This sequence encodes CASSVENRGGNNEQFF.

This rearrangement joins TRBV28 to TRBJ1-3; 7 bases align to TRBD1. This CDR3 has 15 residues. Germline assignment: CDR1 MDHEN and CDR2 SYDVKM. With 5 bases clipped from V and 0 bases from J, the junction kept 4 bases outside the gene matches. In DNA, the CDR3 is TGTGCCAGCAGTGGAGACAGGGACTCTGGAAACACCATATATTTT. This encodes CASSGDRDSGNTIYF.